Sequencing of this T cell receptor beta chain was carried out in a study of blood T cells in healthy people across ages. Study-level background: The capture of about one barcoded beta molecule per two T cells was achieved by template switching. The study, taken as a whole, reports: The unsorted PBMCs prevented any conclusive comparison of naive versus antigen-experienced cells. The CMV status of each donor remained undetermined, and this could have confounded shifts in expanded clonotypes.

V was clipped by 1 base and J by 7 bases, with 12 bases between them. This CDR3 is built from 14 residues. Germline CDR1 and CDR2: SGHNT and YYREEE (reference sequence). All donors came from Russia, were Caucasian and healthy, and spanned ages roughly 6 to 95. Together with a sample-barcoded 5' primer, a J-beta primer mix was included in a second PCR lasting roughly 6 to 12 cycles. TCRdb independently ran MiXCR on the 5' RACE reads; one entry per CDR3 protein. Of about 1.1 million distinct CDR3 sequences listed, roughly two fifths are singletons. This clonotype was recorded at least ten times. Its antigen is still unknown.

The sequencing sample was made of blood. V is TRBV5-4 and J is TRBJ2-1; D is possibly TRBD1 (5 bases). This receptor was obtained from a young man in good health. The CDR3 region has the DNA TGTGCCAGCAGCTTGCCCCAGGACAATAATGAGCAGTTCTTC. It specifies CASSLPQDNNEQFF.